This TCR beta chain was recovered during a study of T cell repertoires and HLA-DP antigens. Germline V gene sequence: CDR1 MNHEY, CDR2 SMNVEV (reference sequence). The ends were cut back, 4 bases at V and 4 bases at J, with 11 bases in the middle. The CDR3 totals 13 residues. Here immunoSEQ multiplex PCR was the method, and the copy in TCRdb shows in-frame clones only, minus some. The data hold about 2,000 clones, with 74% observed a single time. After roughly 15 days, CD4+ cells were restimulated 24 h with the same allogeneic DPB1. Retrovirally transduced HeLa cells with HLA-DPA1/DPB1, HLA-DM, invariant chain and CD80 served as stimulators. This clone was found a few times.

This TCR was sampled from a man in his forties or fifties in good health and CMV-seronegative. The sample consisted of CD137- CD4+ T cells from cultured PBMCs. The chain employs TRBV27 and TRBJ2-7; D is possibly TRBD1 (5 bases). CDR3 DNA: TGTGCCAGCAGTTGGCGACAGAAGTACGAGCAGTACTTC. Amino acids: CASSWRQKYEQYF.